These 32 T cell receptor beta chains share one sample of origin, sequenced in a study of blood T cell repertoires in COVID-19. The protocol was immunoSEQ multiplex PCR, while the TCRdb copy is restricted to in-frame clones and leaves out a portion. Found here are fewer than 200,000 clones, about 85% of them singletons; the top ten hold 9.8%. Sequenced: peripheral blood. These receptors originate from an elderly woman with acute or convalescent COVID-19.

The V and J genes are TRBV7-9 and TRBJ1-1; TRBD1 is a possible D gene (6 bases). Trimming removed 6 bases at V and 7 bases at J, with 12 bases between. Germline loops: CDR1 SEHNR, CDR2 FQNEAQ (reference sequence). The CDR3 extends over 12 amino acids. The CDR3 is CASRHGQFEAFF. The CDR3 bases are TGTGCCAGCAGACACGGACAGTTTGAAGCTTTCTTT.

The chain is built from TRBV19 and TRBJ1-3, with D possibly matching TRBD1 (6 bases). Between the trimmed V and J ends, which lost 3 bases and 0 bases, there was a span of 9 bases. The germline V gene has CDR1 LNHDA and CDR2 SQIVND (reference sequence). CDR3 size: 15 residues. The CDR3 DNA reads as TGTGCCAGTAGTATCCGGACAGCCTCTGGAAACACCATATATTTT. Amino acids: CASSIRTASGNTIYF.

This chain uses TRBV18 with TRBJ2-4, with D maybe TRBD2 (6 bases). This CDR3 spans 15 amino acids. Trimming took off 4 bases at V and 1 base at J, with 11 bases between the two ends. Looked up from germline, CDR1 is KGHSH and CDR2 is LQKENI. In DNA form, the CDR3 reads TGTGCCAGCTCACGGGGGGAGATGGCCAAAAACATTCAGTACTTC. Amino acids: CASSRGEMAKNIQYF.

The rearrangement joins TRBV5-5 to TRBJ1-1; D possibly corresponds to TRBD1 (5 bases). V dropped 3 bases and J dropped 5 bases, with 8 bases sitting between them. This CDR3 region has 12 residues. CDR1 and CDR2 from the germline V gene are SGHKS and YYEKEE (reference sequence). CDR3 sequence (DNA): TGTGCCAGCAGCTGGGAGGGGACTGAAGCTTTCTTT. Translating it yields CASSWEGTEAFF.

V usage is TRBV10-3 and J usage is TRBJ2-7, with 10 bases identical to TRBD1. The J segment lost 4 bases and the V segment lost 7 bases, leaving 7 bases of the junction unmatched. The CDR3 sequence is 14 residues long. Germline V gene sequence: CDR1 ENHRY, CDR2 SYGVKD. CDR3 nucleotide sequence: TGTGCCATCACCGAGGACAGGGGGTTATACGAGCAGTACTTC. Amino acids: CAITEDRGLYEQYF.

This clone came up a few times. The chain couples TRBV6-6 to TRBJ1-5, with a possible D match to TRBD1 (6 bases). Trimming shortened V by 6 bases and J by 1 base, and 13 bases separated the two germline ends. The CDR3 loop spans 15 amino acids. Germline values: CDR1 MNHNY, CDR2 SVGAGI (reference sequence). The CDR3 region has the DNA TGTGCCAGCAGACCCCCGGGGGGCAGCAATCAGCCCCAGCATTTT. Translation gives CASRPPGGSNQPQHF.

This chain connects TRBV4-3 to TRBJ2-7, with a weak D call TRBD1 (5 bases). V lost 0 bases to trimming and J lost 2 bases, with 8 bases between them. The CDR3 contains 14 residues. In germline, CDR1 is LGHNA, CDR2 YSLEER. The CDR3 spells CASSQESRAYEQYF. The CDR3 DNA sequence: TGCGCCAGCAGCCAAGAATCCAGGGCCTACGAGCAGTACTTC.

The gene calls are TRBV5-4 and TRBJ2-5, with 12 bases identical to TRBD2. Germline CDR1 SGHNT, CDR2 YYREEE (reference sequence). The CDR3 is 15 amino acids. J was trimmed by 3 bases and V by 4 bases; bases with no gene match: 4. Here the CDR3 reads CASSASGGGEETQYF. CDR3 coding DNA: TGTGCCAGCAGCGCTAGCGGGGGGGGCGAAGAGACCCAGTACTTC.

This clone was detected once. In nucleotides, the CDR3 is TGTGCCAGCAGTTACTCTCTGAACAGGGGGGAAGCTTTCTTT. It specifies CASSYSLNRGEAFF. This sequence joins TRBV6-5 and TRBJ1-1; 8 bases are shared with TRBD1. Looked up from germline, CDR1 is MNHEY and CDR2 is SVGAGI. J lost 8 bases, V lost 0 bases, and 5 bases had no gene match. This CDR3 is 14 amino acids long.

This clone was seen just once. The chain recombines TRBV29-1 with TRBJ1-5, with TRBD1 identical over 11 bases. CDR1 and CDR2 from the germline V gene are SQVTM and ANQGSEA. V was clipped by 3 bases and J by 5 bases; unmatched bases: 0. This CDR3 comprises 13 residues. CDR3 DNA: TGCAGCGTTGAGGGACAGGGGGATCAGCCCCAGCATTTT. Protein product: CSVEGQGDQPQHF.

The genes are TRBV30 and TRBJ2-6; tentative D call: TRBD1 (5 bases). CDR3 length equals 16 residues. The V gene's germline CDR1 is GTSNPN and CDR2 SVGIG (reference sequence). The V end lost 0 bases, the J end lost 2 bases, and 11 bases lay between the germline ends. The CDR3 loop reads CAWSVPRVAGANVLTF. The CDR3 coding sequence is TGTGCCTGGAGTGTACCCAGGGTTGCTGGGGCCAACGTCCTGACTTTC.

The chain recombines TRBV7-2 with TRBJ1-2; the D is unclear. Germline-derived CDR1 and CDR2 are SGHTA and FQGNSA. CDR3 length: 15 amino acids. Between the trimmed V and J ends, which lost 1 base and 0 bases, there was a span of 9 bases. CDR3 sequence reads: CASSLGARTNYGYTF. CDR3 coding DNA: TGTGCCAGCAGCTTAGGAGCCAGGACTAACTATGGCTACACCTTC.

The chain has TRBV2 and TRBJ1-1; no clear D. V lost 6 bases to trimming and J lost 1 base, with 12 bases between them. Germline V CDR1 and CDR2: SNHLY, FYNNEI. This CDR3 region has 14 residues. The CDR3 sequence is CASRLETGNTEAFF. The CDR3 DNA sequence: TGTGCCAGCAGATTGGAGACGGGGAACACTGAAGCTTTCTTT.

This chain uses TRBV7-2 with TRBJ2-5; TRBD2 aligns across 11 bases. The CDR3 has 15 amino acids. J lost 4 bases, V lost 6 bases, and 7 bases had no gene match. The germline gives CDR1 SGHTA, CDR2 FQGNSA. The CDR3 loop reads CASSLSGRAPETQYF. The CDR3 region has the DNA TGTGCCAGCAGTCTTAGCGGGAGGGCCCCAGAGACCCAGTACTTC.

The V and J genes are TRBV5-1 and TRBJ2-4; 11 bases are shared with TRBD1. The CDR3 is made up of 13 amino acids. Germline lookup yields CDR1 SGHRS and CDR2 YFSETQ. The V segment lost 4 bases and the J segment 13 bases; nucleotides outside the gene matches: 7. The DNA for the CDR3 is TGCGCCAGCAGCAACGGACAGGGGGCTTTCCAGTACTTC. This gives the protein CASSNGQGAFQYF.

The V gene is TRBV12-5, the J gene TRBJ2-2; 9 nucleotides match TRBD1. The CDR3 is 16 amino acids. Germline V lookup: CDR1 LGHNT, CDR2 FRNRAP. The V and J ends lost 5 bases and 0 bases, in that order; junction bases with no gene match: 4. This CDR3 reads CASGLGQGTNTGELFF. The DNA of the CDR3 is TGTGCTAGTGGTCTCGGACAGGGGACGAACACCGGGGAGCTGTTTTTT.

This sequence joins TRBV6-2 or TRBV6-3 and TRBJ2-5, with TRBD2 matching 7 bases. Germline-derived CDR1 and CDR2 are MNHEY and SVGEGT. The CDR3 loop spans 19 amino acids. With 2 bases clipped from V and 0 bases from J, the junction kept 15 bases outside the gene matches. The CDR3 DNA sequence: TGTGCCAGCAGTTACCCTCGGAGCCCGAGCGGGGCGAACCAAGAGACCCAGTACTTC. Translation: CASSYPRSPSGANQETQYF.

The gene calls are TRBV2 and TRBJ2-7; D may be TRBD2 (6 bases). This CDR3 is built from 12 residues. V lost 6 bases and J lost 2, with 8 bases in between. Germline V gives CDR1 SNHLY, CDR2 FYNNEI. The CDR3 spells CASRGGAYEQYF. The DNA of the CDR3 is TGTGCCAGCAGGGGGGGTGCCTACGAGCAGTACTTC.

The sample holds a few counts of this clone. This sequence joins TRBV4-1 and TRBJ2-7, with 9 bases lining up with TRBD1. V gave up 4 bases and J gave up 6 bases; unmatched junction bases: 10. The CDR3 runs to 15 residues. CDR1 is MGHRA, CDR2 YSYEKL, per germline. The CDR3 here is CASSPVPGQGPEQYF. CDR3 DNA sequence: TGCGCCAGCAGCCCTGTACCGGGACAGGGTCCCGAGCAGTACTTC.

J is TRBJ2-7 and V is TRBV7-2, with 12 nucleotides matching TRBD2. Unmatched junction bases numbered 5, after V lost 1 base and J lost 4 bases. The CDR3 is 16 amino acids. Germline-derived CDR1 and CDR2 are SGHTA and FQGNSA. CDR3 in DNA: TGTGCCAGCAGCTTAGGGACTAGCGGGGTAGGGTACGAGCAGTACTTC. Residues: CASSLGTSGVGYEQYF.

The chain employs TRBV6-5 and TRBJ2-7; weak D call: TRBD1 (5 bases). The CDR3 totals 14 residues. The ends were cut back, 6 bases at V and 3 bases at J, with 15 bases in the middle. From germline, CDR1 is MNHEY and CDR2 SVGAGI. CDR3 nucleotide sequence: TGTGCCAGCAGATCCCGGCAGGGATTCTACGAGCAGTACTTC. Translation: CASRSRQGFYEQYF.

The chain joins TRBV5-1 to TRBJ2-5, with D possibly matching TRBD1 (5 bases). Trimming removed 0 bases from V and 5 bases from J, with 11 bases in between. Looked up from germline, CDR1 is SGHRS and CDR2 is YFSETQ. This CDR3 contains 14 residues. The CDR3 region is CASSLGGRVETQYF. CDR3 sequence (DNA): TGCGCCAGCAGCTTGGGAGGCAGGGTCGAGACCCAGTACTTC.

The chain couples TRBV5-4 to TRBJ2-2; D may be TRBD2 (6 bases). The CDR3 spans 14 residues. Trimming left V 4 bases short and J 8 bases short, with 15 bases between. In germline, CDR1 is SGHNT, CDR2 YYREEE (reference sequence). Here the CDR3 DNA reads TGTGCCAGCAGCGCGGGGCCGGTCTCGGGGGAGCTGTTTTTT. It specifies CASSAGPVSGELFF.

The CDR3, as DNA: TGTGCCAGCAGCAAAGAAACTAGCGGGAGGGGCAATGAGCAGTTCTTC. It codes for CASSKETSGRGNEQFF. The rearrangement joins TRBV21-1 to TRBJ2-1; the table's D call, TRBD2, was not checked against the DNA. TRBV21-1 is tagged as a pseudogene. The CDR3 contains 16 residues.

This clone was counted a few times. The chain uses TRBV7-9 and TRBJ1-4; D gene uncertain. The CDR3 loop spans 15 amino acids. Looked up from germline, CDR1 is SEHNR and CDR2 is FQNEAQ (reference sequence). V was pared by 5 bases and J by 4 bases, with 14 bases between. Written as DNA, the CDR3 is TGTGCCAGCAGCCTTGACCCGGGGTTTAATGAAAAACTGTTTTTT. Its translation is CASSLDPGFNEKLFF.

CDR3 sequence reads: CASSPPGHTYTQYF. In DNA form, the CDR3 reads TGTGCCAGCAGTCCCCCGGGACACACGTATACGCAGTATTTT. The rearrangement joins TRBV27 to TRBJ2-3, with D perhaps matching TRBD1 (6 bases). The CDR3 extends over 14 amino acids. V lost 5 bases, J lost 7 bases, and 16 bases lay in between. The V gene's germline CDR1 is MNHEY and CDR2 SMNVEV (reference sequence).

The chain uses TRBV5-1 and TRBJ2-3, with TRBD1 as a possible D gene (6 bases). CDR3 length: 17 residues. Trimming left V 0 bases short and J 0 bases short, with 14 bases between. Per the germline V gene, CDR1 is SGHRS and CDR2 is YFSETQ. This CDR3 reads CASSLEVVDRSTDTQYF. The CDR3 DNA sequence: TGCGCCAGCAGCTTGGAGGTTGTGGACAGAAGCACAGATACGCAGTATTTT.

V usage is TRBV19 and J usage is TRBJ2-7; 8 nucleotides agree with TRBD1. The germline gives CDR1 LNHDA, CDR2 SQIVND (reference sequence). Trimming took 3 bases from V and 2 from J; bases not matched to a gene: 9. The CDR3 runs to 16 residues. CDR3 loop: CASSMRRGGQAYEQYF. CDR3 bases: TGTGCCAGTAGTATGAGGCGTGGGGGACAGGCCTACGAGCAGTACTTC.

The gene calls are TRBV5-1 and TRBJ2-3; tentative D call: TRBD1 (5 bases). Between the trimmed V and J ends, which lost 0 bases and 3 bases, there was a span of 8 bases. The CDR3 covers 14 residues. Germline V gene data show CDR1 as SGHRS and CDR2 as YFSETQ. The CDR3 sequence is CASSLARATDTQYF. Written as DNA, the CDR3 is TGCGCCAGCAGCTTGGCCAGGGCGACAGATACGCAGTATTTT.

This rearrangement joins TRBV24-1 to TRBJ2-2, with D possibly matching TRBD1 (6 bases). V was cut by 8 bases and J by 7 bases, with 16 bases left in between. Germline CDR1 and CDR2: KGHDR and SFDVKD. CDR3 size: 14 residues. The CDR3 reads CATTGRGSFGELFF. The CDR3 DNA sequence: TGTGCCACCACGGGCAGGGGAAGTTTCGGGGAGCTGTTTTTT.

The chain couples TRBV4-1 to TRBJ1-2, with D possibly being TRBD1 (6 bases). Deletions cut 4 bases from V and 8 bases from J, with 26 bases between. CDR1 MGHRA and CDR2 YSYEKL come from the germline V gene. The CDR3 runs 17 residues. CDR3 region: CASSLSPDRTYDPGYTF. CDR3 in DNA: TGCGCCAGCAGCCTAAGCCCCGACAGGACCTATGATCCCGGCTACACCTTC.

The chain has TRBV24-1 and TRBJ2-2; D not certain. Trimming removed 0 bases from V and 4 bases from J, with 11 bases in between. Germline V gene data show CDR1 as KGHDR and CDR2 as SFDVKD. The CDR3 runs 16 residues. In DNA, the CDR3 is TGTGCCACCAGTGATTTGCTCGGCGGCCCCACCGGGGAGCTGTTTTTT. Protein product: CATSDLLGGPTGELFF.